One sample yielded the 3 T cell receptor beta chains listed below, sequenced in a study of T cells in Graves' hyperthyroidism and ophthalmopathy. TCR beta CDR3 regions were amplified from RNA transcripts. A set of HTBI primers served as the primers for a first-round RT-PCR of the TCR CDR3. One entry per CDR3 protein results from TCRdb running MiXCR on the multiplex PCR reads. The repertoire holds about 600,000 distinct CDR3 sequences, with 14% as singletons. What was sequenced was blood. These receptors originate from a woman in her late teens or twenties with Graves' ophthalmopathy.

This clonotype was seen only a few times. The CDR3 region has the DNA TGTGCCAGCAGCCGTCCCTGGGCCACTAGCGGAACCTACGAGCAGTACTTC. Its translation: CASSRPWATSGTYEQYF. The chain recombines TRBV11-3 with TRBJ2-7; 8 bases are a match to TRBD2. Per the germline V gene, CDR1 is SGHNT and CDR2 is YENEEA. The CDR3 totals 17 residues. V lost 5 bases to trimming and J lost 2 bases; unmatched junction nucleotides: 14.

The chain employs TRBV3-1 and TRBJ2-7, with D hard to call. The CDR3 is 12 residues long. CDR1 is LGHDT and CDR2 is YNNKEL in the germline V gene (reference sequence). V lost 6 bases and J lost 9, with 15 bases in between. CDR3 in amino acids: CASSLERRRQYF. In DNA, the CDR3 is TGTGCCAGCAGTCTAGAGCGACGAAGGCAGTACTTC.

This sequence joins TRBV24-1 and TRBJ1-5; D ambiguous. Trimming stripped 4 bases from V and 0 bases from J, with 6 bases between. CDR3 length: 14 amino acids. Germline V CDR1 and CDR2: KGHDR, SFDVKD. The CDR3 region is CATSDPVSNQPQHF. CDR3 bases: TGTGCCACCAGTGACCCGGTTAGCAATCAGCCCCAGCATTTT.